This TCR beta chain was sequenced for a study of early T cells in non-severe SARS-CoV-2 infection. Across the whole study: Sequenced material consisted of bulk RNA (from unsorted whole blood), and chains were unpaired.

Whole-study findings and limits: In VDJdb matching, anti-spike CD8 responses were favored while private and CD4 specificities went missing.

Individual cDNA molecules each received unique molecular identifiers attached to them. TCRdb recomputed calls from the 5' RACE reads with MiXCR, one row per CDR3 protein. The table has more than 80,000 distinct CDR3 sequences, approximately 15% seen once; the top ten hold more than 1.2%. This clonotype was recorded many times. The antigen is not known. The sequenced material came from whole blood. The sequence derives from an adult who was a healthcare worker with PCR-confirmed SARS-CoV-2 infection or an uninfected control (not recorded which).

CDR3 loop: CAWSVPDYEQYF. Here the CDR3 DNA reads TGTGCCTGGAGTGTACCGGATTACGAGCAGTACTTC. The chain uses TRBV30 and TRBJ2-7; D gene unclear. V lost 0 bases, J lost 4 bases, and 7 bases lay in between. The germline V gene encodes CDR1 GTSNPN and CDR2 SVGIG (reference sequence). This CDR3 has 12 residues.